The 24 T cell receptor beta chains in this list originate from one sample, sequenced in a study of cytomegalovirus exposure and HLA in healthy donors. Primers for the PCR totalled 60 Vbeta and 13 Jbeta. Profiling relied on immunoSEQ multiplex PCR, and the TCRdb table lists in-frame clones only, not all of them. The repertoire holds around 50,000 clones, less than 75% seen once, with roughly 6.3% in the top ten. The sample was PBMCs. The receptor set was obtained from a young man in good health and CMV-seronegative.

This clone has more than one count but fewer than ten. The genes are TRBV27 and TRBJ1-5, with D possibly TRBD1 on 6 matching bases. The CDR3 totals 11 residues. The V gene lost 8 bases and the J gene lost 13 bases, with 15 bases spanning the gap. The germline V gene has CDR1 MNHEY and CDR2 SMNVEV (reference sequence). In DNA, the CDR3 is TGTGCCAGCCGTGGACAGCAGGGGCAGCATTTT. Residues: CASRGQQGQHF.

The DNA of the CDR3 is TGTGCCAGCAGCTTAGAAGGGGTTCTCTACGAGCAGTACTTC. Protein sequence: CASSLEGVLYEQYF. The V and J genes are TRBV7-2 and TRBJ2-7; D is possibly TRBD1 (5 bases). Germline values: CDR1 SGHTA, CDR2 FQGNSA. V shed 1 base and J shed 3 bases, with 10 bases lying between them. CDR3 length equals 14 residues.

The chain joins TRBV27 to TRBJ2-1; 10 positions match TRBD2. This CDR3 contains 16 residues. The junction had 4 bases not matched to a gene; V was cut back by 1 base and J by 4 bases. CDR1 is MNHEY and CDR2 is SMNVEV in the germline V gene (reference sequence). The CDR3 coding sequence is TGTGCCAGCAGTTTATTTGGGACTAGCGTATACAATGAGCAGTTCTTC. It translates to CASSLFGTSVYNEQFF.

The chain couples TRBV6-5 to TRBJ2-1; a possible D gene is TRBD1 (5 bases). Looked up from germline, CDR1 is MNHEY and CDR2 is SVGAGI. Between the trimmed V and J ends, which lost 5 bases and 5 bases, there was a span of 13 bases. The CDR3 sequence is 14 residues long. In nucleotides, the CDR3 is TGTGCCAGCAGTAGGGGTAGTGGGAACAATGAGCAGTTCTTC. It codes for CASSRGSGNNEQFF.

The table lists this clone with a few counts. The chain joins TRBV6-5 to TRBJ2-7, with D unclear. The CDR3 has 13 amino acids. Deletions cut 6 bases from V and 6 bases from J, with 15 bases between. Looked up from germline, CDR1 is MNHEY and CDR2 is SVGAGI. In nucleotides, the CDR3 is TGTGCCAGCAGCCAAGTAGGTGGGCTCGAGCAGTACTTC. This translates into CASSQVGGLEQYF.

The chain links TRBV19 to TRBJ2-1; 10 nucleotides align to TRBD1. After removal of 2 bases from V and 4 bases from J, the junction contained 5 bases not matched to a gene. Germline V gene lookup returns CDR1 LNHDA and CDR2 SQIVND (reference sequence). This CDR3 comprises 16 residues. This chain's CDR3 is CASSIIWGQGYNEQFF. In DNA, the CDR3 is TGTGCCAGTAGTATAATTTGGGGACAGGGGTACAATGAGCAGTTCTTC.

The chain carries TRBV7-9 and TRBJ2-5; no clear D. Per the germline V gene, CDR1 is SEHNR and CDR2 is FQNEAQ (reference sequence). The length of the CDR3 is 13 residues. Between the trimmed V and J ends, which lost 3 bases and 0 bases, there was a span of 5 bases. The CDR3 DNA reads as TGTGCCAGCAGCTTCGGGTACCAAGAGACCCAGTACTTC. It specifies CASSFGYQETQYF. Supplemented by reference TRBV7-9 and TRBJ2-5, the full variable domain reads DTGVSQNPRHKITKRGQNVTFRCDPISEHNRLYWYRQTLGQGPEFLTYFQNEAQLEKSRLLSDRFSAERPKGSFSTLEIQRTEQGDSAMYLCASSFGYQETQYFGPGTRLLVL.

CDR3 region: CASSQDGRGSYNEQFF. The CDR3 DNA reads TGTGCCAGCAGCCAAGATGGCAGGGGGTCTTACAATGAGCAGTTCTTC. The rearrangement uses TRBV14 and TRBJ2-1; 7 nucleotides agree with TRBD1. Germline assignment: CDR1 SGHDN and CDR2 FVKESK. The CDR3 contains 16 residues. The J segment lost 4 bases and the V segment lost 0 bases, leaving 6 bases of the junction unmatched. The variable domain in full, with the rest retrieved from reference TRBV14 and TRBJ2-1, is EAGVTQFPSHSVIEKGQTVTLRCDPISGHDNLYWYRRVMGKEIKFLLHFVKESKQDESGMPNNRFLAERTGGTYSTLKVQPAELEDSGVYFCASSQDGRGSYNEQFFGPGTRLTVL.

The chain carries TRBV30 and TRBJ1-5; 7 positions match TRBD1. Germline V CDR1 and CDR2: GTSNPN, SVGIG (reference sequence). V lost 0 bases and J lost 2; bases outside the gene matches: 7. The CDR3 loop spans 16 amino acids. The CDR3 sequence: CAWSVAGGIGNQPQHF. DNA for the CDR3: TGTGCCTGGAGTGTAGCAGGGGGGATTGGCAATCAGCCCCAGCATTTT.

The V gene is TRBV5-1, the J gene TRBJ2-5; 7 bases line up with TRBD1. Matching the DNA end better, TRBJ2-7 makes the J call doubtful. Per germline, CDR1 SGHRS and CDR2 YFSETQ. The CDR3 consists of 14 residues. CDR3 DNA sequence: TGCGCCAGCAGCCCGGGACAGCGAACCTACGAGCAGTACTTC. The encoded protein is CASSPGQRTYEQYF.

The rearrangement uses TRBV19 and TRBJ2-1; TRBD2 matches 9 bases. V lost 1 base and J lost 9; bases outside the gene matches: 4. CDR3 length equals 14 residues. CDR1 is LNHDA and CDR2 is SQIVND in the germline V gene (reference sequence). This CDR3 reads CASSIGGRAAEQFF. CDR3 nucleotide sequence: TGTGCCAGTAGTATAGGCGGGAGGGCCGCTGAGCAGTTCTTC.

There are a few counts of this clone. CDR3 protein: CASSLSGQGEAFF. CDR3 coding DNA: TGCGCCAGCAGCTTGTCGGGACAGGGCGAAGCTTTCTTT. The V gene is TRBV5-1, the J gene TRBJ1-1; TRBD1 agrees at 9 bases. The CDR3 length is 13 residues. The V gene end was trimmed by 1 base and the J gene end by 8 bases; junction bases not matched to a gene: 3. Germline loops: CDR1 SGHRS, CDR2 YFSETQ.

The chain joins TRBV6-1 to TRBJ2-5; D might be TRBD2 (6 bases). The CDR3 contains 14 residues. Germline V gene data show CDR1 as MNHNS and CDR2 as SASEGT. V lost 6 bases to trimming and J lost 5 bases, with 16 bases between them. In DNA form, the CDR3 reads TGTGCCAGCAGCCCTGGGACTGCCCCGGAGACCCAGTACTTC. It yields the protein CASSPGTAPETQYF.

V gene TRBV6-1 combines with J gene TRBJ2-7, with 8 nucleotides matching TRBD1. Trimming took 8 bases from V and 4 from J; bases not matched to a gene: 10. Germline CDR1 MNHNS, CDR2 SASEGT. The CDR3 is 14 residues long. The CDR3 DNA is TGTGCCAGCGTAACTACAGGGGGTGGTTACGAGCAGTACTTC. Residues: CASVTTGGGYEQYF.

This clone came up a few times. The chain employs TRBV10-2 and TRBJ2-7; 11 bases align to TRBD2. The CDR3 has 15 amino acids. CDR1 WSHSY and CDR2 SAAADI come from the germline V gene. V dropped 6 bases and J dropped 2; count of bases not matched to a gene: 6. The CDR3 loop reads CASRGGTSGPYEQYF. In DNA form, the CDR3 reads TGCGCCAGCAGAGGGGGGACTAGCGGTCCCTACGAGCAGTACTTC.

This clone came up a few times. V usage is TRBV30 and J usage is TRBJ1-5; TRBD1 agrees at 8 bases. With 3 bases clipped from V and 1 base from J, the junction kept 11 bases outside the gene matches. The CDR3 covers 17 residues. Germline V gene lookup returns CDR1 GTSNPN and CDR2 SVGIG (reference sequence). Here the CDR3 reads CAWSADRGRSSNQPQHF. CDR3 coding DNA: TGTGCCTGGAGCGCTGACAGGGGTCGTTCAAGCAATCAGCCCCAGCATTTT.

A few counts support this clone. V usage is TRBV2 and J usage is TRBJ2-3, with 8 bases identical to TRBD1. The junction had 7 bases not matched to a gene; V was cut back by 2 bases and J by 3 bases. The V gene's germline CDR1 is SNHLY and CDR2 FYNNEI. The CDR3 length is 16 residues. DNA for the CDR3: TGTGCCAGCAGTGAATGGGGCAGGGGGCAGACAGATACGCAGTATTTT. Translation gives CASSEWGRGQTDTQYF.

This clone was detected only a few times. CDR3 loop: CSANRVITYNEQFF. CDR3 nucleotide sequence: TGCAGCGCTAACCGGGTCATTACCTACAATGAGCAGTTCTTC. The genes are TRBV29-1 and TRBJ2-1; D is undetermined. With 7 bases removed from V and 2 bases from J, the gap between germline ends came to 15 bases. This CDR3 is 14 amino acids long. CDR1 SQVTM and CDR2 ANQGSEA come from the germline V gene.

The rearrangement uses TRBV6-1 and TRBJ2-1; D might be TRBD2 (6 bases). Germline V gives CDR1 MNHNS, CDR2 SASEGT. The ends were cut back, 4 bases at V and 3 bases at J, with 13 bases in the middle. CDR3 length: 15 amino acids. The CDR3 protein is CASSVNPGVYNEQFF. In nucleotides, the CDR3 is TGTGCCAGCAGTGTCAATCCGGGGGTCTACAATGAGCAGTTCTTC.

This clone was observed a handful of times. The rearrangement joins TRBV5-1 to TRBJ2-7, with TRBD1 matching 7 bases. Germline lookup yields CDR1 SGHRS and CDR2 YFSETQ. This CDR3 spans 14 amino acids. V shed 5 bases, J shed 0 bases, and the junction held 5 bases outside the gene matches. This chain's CDR3 is CASRGTAVSYEQYF. The DNA for the CDR3 is TGCGCCAGCAGGGGGACAGCTGTCTCCTACGAGCAGTACTTC.

This rearrangement joins TRBV7-9 to TRBJ2-7; TRBD1 matches 7 bases. Per the germline V gene, CDR1 is SEHNR and CDR2 is FQNEAQ (reference sequence). This CDR3 is 16 amino acids long. V shed 5 bases, J shed 2 bases, and the junction held 12 bases outside the gene matches. CDR3: CASSLRPGQPTYEQYF. In DNA, the CDR3 is TGTGCCAGCAGCCTGCGGCCGGGACAGCCGACCTACGAGCAGTACTTC.

The rearrangement uses TRBV6-5 and TRBJ2-3; D remains unclear. The CDR3 totals 13 residues. Germline CDR1 MNHEY, CDR2 SVGAGI. Deletions cut 2 bases from V and 6 bases from J, with 9 bases between. CDR3 DNA sequence: TGTGCCAGCAGTTACACTAATCGGGATACGCAGTATTTT. Translating it yields CASSYTNRDTQYF.

The chain carries TRBV5-1 and TRBJ2-7; perhaps TRBD2 as D (7 bases). The CDR3 loop spans 12 amino acids. Germline lookup yields CDR1 SGHRS and CDR2 YFSETQ. V lost 8 bases and J lost 3, with 12 bases in between. The DNA for the CDR3 is TGCGCCAGAACAGGGAGGGGCTACGAGCAGTACTTC. Residues: CARTGRGYEQYF.

This clone is a singleton in its sample. The J gene is TRBJ2-1, the V gene TRBV16, with 11 positions matching TRBD2. Per germline, CDR1 KGHSY and CDR2 FQNENV. J was trimmed by 0 bases and V by 3 bases; bases with no gene match: 7. The CDR3 sequence is 18 residues long. The CDR3 region is CASSHSLTSGSSYNEQFF. For the CDR3, the DNA is TGTGCCAGCAGCCATTCCCTTACTAGCGGGAGCTCCTACAATGAGCAGTTCTTC.